This T cell receptor beta chain was captured in a study of T cells in Graves' hyperthyroidism and ophthalmopathy. V lost 0 bases and J lost 1; bases outside the gene matches: 8. CDR3 length: 18 residues. The germline gives CDR1 ENHRY, CDR2 SYGVKD. Researchers took RNA transcripts and amplified the TCR beta CDR3 regions from them. Researchers ran a first-round RT-PCR on the TCR CDR3 using the HTBI primer set. TCRdb recomputed calls from the multiplex PCR reads with MiXCR, one row per CDR3 protein. The profile shows a few hundred thousand distinct CDR3 sequences, more than 20% of them singletons. This clonotype showed up just a few times. The antigen remains unidentified. Among the patients, aged 18 to 65, hyperthyroidism was newly diagnosed and had lasted under 2 months. Researchers barred patients who had uncontrolled infection, other autoimmune disease, pregnancy or lactation. Each diagnosis drew on symptoms, thyroxine, TRAb, thyroid ultrasound and orbital computed tomography findings.

General study findings and limits: The model foresaw ophthalmopathy a median around seven months prior to onset.

The sample comprised blood. This rearrangement joins TRBV10-3 to TRBJ2-3, with 9 bases identical to TRBD1. The receptor was derived from a man in his late teens or twenties with Graves' hyperthyroidism. The CDR3 sequence is CAISESLSGTGRTDTQYF. In nucleotides, the CDR3 is TGTGCCATCAGTGAGTCCCTTTCAGGGACAGGGCGCACAGATACGCAGTATTTT.